These 7 T cell receptor beta chains were all obtained from the same sample, sequenced in a study of early T cells in non-severe SARS-CoV-2 infection (dated by TCRdb to the early 2020s). Receptor amplification or capture employed 5' RACE. TCRdb shows the sequencer as NextSeq 500. TCRdb redid the processing of the public reads, applying fastp at Q25 and MiXCR, and retained in-frame beta chains. Here each entry gathers all rows of one CDR3 protein and keeps the most common genes and DNA. The table for this sample lists about 44,000 distinct CDR3 sequences; approximately 22% of them were counted only once. Clones ranked in the top ten supply approximately 4.4% of the sample. The material was whole blood, obtained at baseline. Receptor source: an adult who was a healthcare worker with PCR-confirmed SARS-CoV-2 infection or an uninfected control (not recorded which).

DNA of the CDR3: TGTGCCAGCAGTTCCAGTTACTCTCCCCCTCTAGAGCAGTTCTTC. The encoded protein is CASSSSYSPPLEQFF. The chain joins TRBV6-5 to TRBJ2-1; D unresolved. V was pared by 4 bases and J by 10 bases, with 20 bases between. CDR1 MNHEY and CDR2 SVGAGI come from the germline V gene. This CDR3 is built from 15 residues.

The sample holds a few counts of this clonotype. This chain joins TRBV24-1 and TRBJ1-1, with D unclear. The CDR3 is made up of 12 amino acids. Germline lookup yields CDR1 KGHDR and CDR2 SFDVKD. The V and J ends lost 4 bases and 11 bases respectively, with 13 bases between them. Written as DNA, the CDR3 is TGTGCCACCAGTGACGCTGAGTTAGCGGCTTTCTTT. Residues: CATSDAELAAFF.

This clonotype was counted ten times or more. The rearrangement links TRBV7-6 to TRBJ2-7; D might be TRBD2 (7 bases). The CDR3 is 16 amino acids. V lost 5 bases to trimming and J lost 2 bases, with 19 bases between them. CDR1 is SGHVS, CDR2 FNYEAQ, per germline. CDR3 coding DNA: TGTGCCAGCAGCCCCAGCGGGACACCAACACCCTACGAGCAGTACTTC. It translates to CASSPSGTPTPYEQYF.

This clonotype was counted between two and nine times. The chain couples TRBV2 to TRBJ2-5, with a tentative D call TRBD2 (5 bases). V lost 5 bases to trimming and J lost 14 bases, with 12 bases between them. Per germline, CDR1 SNHLY and CDR2 FYNNEI. The CDR3 is made up of 10 amino acids. The CDR3 nucleotides are TGTGCCAGCAGTAGCTTAGCGCCCTACTTC. As protein: CASSSLAPYF.

The gene calls are TRBV20-1 and TRBJ1-1, with D possibly matching TRBD1 (5 bases). Trimming stripped 2 bases from V and 1 base from J, with 11 bases between. The CDR3 has 14 amino acids. Germline-derived CDR1 and CDR2 are DFQATT and SNEGSKA (reference sequence). CDR3 sequence: CSARLGQWNTEAFF. The CDR3 coding sequence is TGCAGTGCTAGATTGGGGCAATGGAACACTGAAGCTTTCTTT.

This clonotype was observed once. The genes are TRBV19 and TRBJ2-3; tentatively, D is TRBD1 or TRBD2 (5 bases each). Between the trimmed V and J ends, which lost 5 bases and 6 bases, there was a span of 6 bases. The CDR3 loop spans 11 amino acids. The germline V gene has CDR1 LNHDA and CDR2 SQIVND (reference sequence). As DNA, the CDR3 is TGTGCCAGTAGTTGGGGGGATACGCAGTATTTT. Protein: CASSWGDTQYF.

This clonotype has just a few counts. CDR3 protein: CASSLDRRDSPLHF. The CDR3 region has the DNA TGTGCCAGCAGCCTAGACAGGAGGGATTCACCCCTCCACTTT. The chain uses TRBV5-4 and TRBJ1-6; D is perhaps TRBD1 (6 bases). Trimming shortened V by 4 bases and J by 8 bases, and 13 bases separated the two germline ends. Germline V gene sequence: CDR1 SGHNT, CDR2 YYREEE (reference sequence). This CDR3 is 14 amino acids long.